Described below is a single T cell receptor (beta chain) sequence and its context. Here immunoSEQ multiplex PCR was the method, and the copy in TCRdb shows in-frame clones only, minus some. The sample lists about 36,000 clones, 80% to 95% occurring once. The germline V gene encodes CDR1 MNHEY and CDR2 SVGAGI. The CDR3 is 11 amino acids. Trimming took off 5 bases at V and 12 bases at J, with 11 bases between the two ends. This record comes from a study of control samples from healthy donors and cancer patients. The sequenced sample consisted of PBMCs. The TCR was taken from a man between 40 and 49 years old with colorectal cancer. This chain connects TRBV6-5 to TRBJ2-1; D is perhaps TRBD1 (5 bases). CDR3: CASSPGFGQFF. CDR3 sequence (DNA): TGTGCCAGCAGTCCAGGGTTTGGGCAGTTCTTC.